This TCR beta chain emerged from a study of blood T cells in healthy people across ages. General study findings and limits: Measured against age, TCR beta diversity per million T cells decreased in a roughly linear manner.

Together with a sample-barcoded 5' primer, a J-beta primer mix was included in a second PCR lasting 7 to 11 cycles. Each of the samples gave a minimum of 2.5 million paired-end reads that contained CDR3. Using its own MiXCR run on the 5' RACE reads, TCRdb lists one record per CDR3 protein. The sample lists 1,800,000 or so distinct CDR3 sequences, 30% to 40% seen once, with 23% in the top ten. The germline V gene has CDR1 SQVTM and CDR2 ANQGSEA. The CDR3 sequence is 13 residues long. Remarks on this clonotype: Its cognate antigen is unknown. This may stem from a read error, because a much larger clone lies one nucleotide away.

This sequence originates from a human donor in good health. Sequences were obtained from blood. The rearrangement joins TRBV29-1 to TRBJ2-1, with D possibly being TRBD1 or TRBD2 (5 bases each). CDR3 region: CSVSGSSNNEQFF. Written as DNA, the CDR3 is TGCAGCGTCTCAGGGAGCTCCAACAATGAGCAGTTCTTC.